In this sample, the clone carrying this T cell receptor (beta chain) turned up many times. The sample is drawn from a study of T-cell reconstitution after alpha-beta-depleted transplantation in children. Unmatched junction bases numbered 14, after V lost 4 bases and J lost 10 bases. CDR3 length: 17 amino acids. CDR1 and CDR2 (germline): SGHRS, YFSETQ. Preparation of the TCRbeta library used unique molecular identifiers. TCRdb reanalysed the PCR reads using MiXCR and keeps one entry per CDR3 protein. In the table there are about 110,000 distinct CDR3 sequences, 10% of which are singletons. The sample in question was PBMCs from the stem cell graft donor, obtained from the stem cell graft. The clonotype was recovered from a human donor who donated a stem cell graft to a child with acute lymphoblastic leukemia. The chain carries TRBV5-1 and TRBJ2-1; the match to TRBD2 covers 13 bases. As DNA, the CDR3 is TGCGCCAGCAGCCTCCAAACTACTAGCGGGGGGGCCGGAGAGCAGTTCTTC. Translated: CASSLQTTSGGAGEQFF.